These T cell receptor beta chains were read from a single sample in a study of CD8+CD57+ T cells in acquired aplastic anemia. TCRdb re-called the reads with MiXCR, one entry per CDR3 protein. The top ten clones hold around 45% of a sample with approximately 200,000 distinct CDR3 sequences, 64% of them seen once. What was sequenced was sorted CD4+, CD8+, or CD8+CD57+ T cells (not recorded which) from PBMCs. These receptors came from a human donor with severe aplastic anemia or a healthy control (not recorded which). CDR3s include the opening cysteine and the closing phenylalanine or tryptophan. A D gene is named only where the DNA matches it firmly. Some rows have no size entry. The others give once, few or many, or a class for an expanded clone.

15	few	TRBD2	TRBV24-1	CATSDLGLAGETQYF
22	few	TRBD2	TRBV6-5	CASSYAREPGLAFGIPSYEQYF
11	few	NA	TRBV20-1	CSARTGYGYTF
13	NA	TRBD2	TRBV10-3	CAIRAGGGDEQFF
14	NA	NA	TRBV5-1	CASSLTRPPDTQYF
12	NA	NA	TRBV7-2	CASRLLGYEQYF
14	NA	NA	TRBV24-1	CATAGLAGTDTQYF
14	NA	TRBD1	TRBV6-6	CASKSGTGSYEQYF
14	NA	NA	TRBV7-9	CASSLAGEGHGYTF
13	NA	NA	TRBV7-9	CASSLLGGYGYTF
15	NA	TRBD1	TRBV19	CASSITGGSTDTQYF
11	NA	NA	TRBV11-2	CASHGEYEQYF
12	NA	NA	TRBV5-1	CASSFDKIGYTF
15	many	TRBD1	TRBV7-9	CASSLPPGTAYEQYF
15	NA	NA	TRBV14	CASSQDWGRQHEQYF
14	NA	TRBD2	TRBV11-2	CASSLAGLGGEQFF
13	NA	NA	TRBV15	CATSRDRDHEQYF
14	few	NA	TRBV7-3	CASSLGGNTGELFF
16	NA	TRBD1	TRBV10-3	CAIRSGTVDSYNEQFF
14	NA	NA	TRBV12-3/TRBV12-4	CASSTRGRAYEQYF
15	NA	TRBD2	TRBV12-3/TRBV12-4	CASSLIAGGRVEQFF
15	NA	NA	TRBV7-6	CASSGSGPGTDTQYF
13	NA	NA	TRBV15	CAANGDPTGELFF
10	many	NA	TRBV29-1	CSVLSYEQYF
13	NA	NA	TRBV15	CATSRDRSEDAFF
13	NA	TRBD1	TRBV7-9	CASSQGVEAYLLF
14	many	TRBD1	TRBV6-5	CASPWGTGEETQYF
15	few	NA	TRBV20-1	CSARDPVGLGNTIYF
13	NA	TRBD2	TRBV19	CASRSSGTETQYF
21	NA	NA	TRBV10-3	CAGWVLSKPLQLCSYNSPLHF
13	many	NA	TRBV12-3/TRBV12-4	CASSYVVAETQYF
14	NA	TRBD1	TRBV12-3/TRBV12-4	CASSLGGGQDEQYF
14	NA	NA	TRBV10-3	CAISEDGTNTEAFF
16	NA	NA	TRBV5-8	CASSLHWAYSYNEQFF
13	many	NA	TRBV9	CASSPRTLDTIYF
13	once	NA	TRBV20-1	CSARAGGIYEQYF
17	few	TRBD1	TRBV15	CATSRLKPGTGYYEQYF
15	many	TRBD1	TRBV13	CASSDGQGKAGELFF
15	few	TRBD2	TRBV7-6	CASSSELAERYEQYF
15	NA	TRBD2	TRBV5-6	CASSLAAGGGNVLTF
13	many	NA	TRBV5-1	CASSLGGGTEAFF
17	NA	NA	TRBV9	CASSRDWPGQSSYEQYF
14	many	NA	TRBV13	CASSLASSGNTIYF
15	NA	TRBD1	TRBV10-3	CATRQGISLPDTQYF
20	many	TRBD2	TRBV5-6	CASSLEGTSGGSSSYNEQFF
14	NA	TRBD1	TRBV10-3	CAIRGGTGDTEAFF
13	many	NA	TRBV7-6	CASSAPLSDTQYF
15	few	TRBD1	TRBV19	CASKSSTGGPGAQYF
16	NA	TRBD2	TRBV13	CASSTWTSGASDTQYF
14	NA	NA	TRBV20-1	CSALYREGVPEAFF
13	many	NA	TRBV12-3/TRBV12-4	CASSQGGNTEAFF
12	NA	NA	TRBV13	CASSFKGDTQYF
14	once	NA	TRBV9	CASSVGGLTGELFF
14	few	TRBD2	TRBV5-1	CASSSTSGAYEQYF
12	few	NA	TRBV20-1	CSAGLTGETQYF
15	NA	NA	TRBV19	CASSMTGKGNQPQHF
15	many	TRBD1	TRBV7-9	CASSLGPGQIFEQYF
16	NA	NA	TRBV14	CASSQAGGVRGNEQFF
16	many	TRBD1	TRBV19	CASRDLDRGVSGELFF
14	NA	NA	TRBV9	CASSVRRDQETQYF